One TCR beta chain is described in this entry. Ten or more counts support this clonotype. Its target antigen remains unknown. Per-base quality was not reported, and no clone a single base away is much larger than it. Receptor amplification or capture employed UMI-ligation and nested PCR. The beta constant-region primer was an equimolar mix of two oligonucleotides covering both TRBC1 and TRBC2. The ligated cDNA went through four rounds of PCR with nested alpha and beta constant-region primers together with the SP2 primer. T4 RNA ligase 1 ligated a single-stranded oligonucleotide carrying the SP2 primer and a 12-nucleotide UMI to the cDNA 3' end. The ligation reaction was kept at 16 degrees C for about 18-25 hours. PCR2 was typically performed as a SYBR Green qPCR and was stopped at a predetermined threshold so that over-amplification was prevented. All purifications after the first were performed with Agencourt AMPure XP magnetic beads. Libraries were quantified by Qubit and checked on a TapeStation, with a main peak expected near 650 bp. Pooled libraries were sequenced on an Illumina MiSeq with v2 2x251 paired-end kits, typically giving roughly 0.9-2.3 million reads per sample. Each sample was pooled at 4 to 5 nM, and about 5-8% PhiX was included to help cluster recognition. As for how the authors treated the data: Using tag matching that tolerated one base-pair mismatch, Decombinator assigned V and J genes to FASTQ reads that had been processed by Demultiplexor. Collapsinator used UMIs to correct both sequencing errors and frequency errors arising from PCR heterogeneity. TCRs were translated and CDR3s were extracted from the conserved cysteine to the FGXG phenylalanine by CDR3Translator, with non-productive sequences being flagged. Gini, Shannon entropy and inverse Simpson indices were calculated on repertoires subsampled to equal numbers of UMI-defined TCRs. Power-law fits to clonotype abundance distributions were performed by maximum likelihood within the linear range. On one naive CD8 sample, the pipeline and MIGEC gave similar UMI counts, unique TCR numbers and clonal distributions. One analysis removed from the naive repertoire any naive TCRs that were also found in any memory subset from the same donor. The repertoires were searched for about 7,000 CMV-associated CDR3 sequences that had been compiled from VDJdb and a published dataset. TCRdb reanalyzed the raw reads on its own, using fastp at Q25 for trimming and MiXCR for clone calling, and kept in-frame beta chains. Rows with a matching CDR3 protein are joined into one entry that keeps the most common DNA and genes. The V and J calls reflect TCRdb's pipeline rather than the authors' work. The sample yields about 90,000 distinct CDR3 sequences; approximately 11% were counted once. Just over 0.13% of the sample rests with the top ten.

Germline trimming: 4 bases from V, 5 bases from J; junction bases outside gene matches: 13. The CDR3 numbers 18 residues from cysteine through phenylalanine. Kept here is only the CDR3 DNA, which spans 54 bases and is read in frame from base 1. The germline V gene supplies CDR1 MGHRA and CDR2 YSYEKL. This specimen belongs to a study of naive and memory T cell subsets (dated by TCRdb to about 2017). The study in broad terms: An open-source, UMI-based TCR alpha and beta sequencing pipeline was applied to sorted naive and memory peripheral blood T cell subsets. The results of the functional CMV T cell responses matched the IgG serology results in every case. RNA was DNase-treated and reverse transcribed with TCR constant-region primers, mostly using SuperScript III.

The investigation overall reported the following: After error correction, only a single occurrence was seen for over 90% of naive TCR sequences, so much steeper abundance distributions were produced than in memory subsets. In both CD4 and CD8 cells, the Gini index increased while Shannon and inverse Simpson diversity decreased from naive through CM, EM and EMRA. No ground truth was available to validate the repertoire findings for the naive and memory subsets. A power law was followed by TCR abundance, with an exponent that differed between naive and memory subsets but was consistent across the three individuals. RNA-based TCR counts may be affected by expression changes linked to T cell activation and differentiation. A few larger clonotypes were present in naive repertoires, particularly the CD8 repertoires, and these clonotypes were possibly memory cells re-expressing CD45RA. A clonotype was defined as a single alpha or beta chain sequence rather than as a paired alpha/beta receptor.

Separate amplification of TCR alpha and beta chain libraries was performed from the second PCR step onward. Donor CMV status was determined by IFNgamma production from CD4+ T cells after overnight stimulation of fresh PBMCs with CMV viral lysate. Using Miltenyi beads, CD4 T cells were first positively selected, and CD8 T cells were then positively selected from the CD4-negative fraction. Cells were stained for CD3, CD4, CD8, CD45RA, CD27 and a live/dead dye and were sorted on a BD Aria II into four subsets based on CD45RA and CD27. Three healthy volunteers provided blood, and the blood of each volunteer was split into CD4 and CD8 T cells and then into four differentiation subsets. Around 110 ml of peripheral blood was taken from each donor, and PBMC were separated by density-gradient centrifugation on Ficoll-Paque PLUS. After sorting, cells were lysed in RLT buffer, RNA was extracted using a Qiagen RNeasy kit, and the extracted RNA was stored at -80 degrees C.

The TCR was taken from a human donor in good health. The chain is assembled from TRBV4-1 and TRBJ2-1; TRBD2 aligns with 11 central bases. The source material was naive CD4+ T cells from blood. The cell subset or site label here, explained by the study, means: naive T cells, CD45RA high CD27+. The bases read TGCGCCAGCAGCCTACCCAGGGTGTATAGCGGGGGGGACAATGAGCAGTTCTTC. It translates as CASSLPRVYSGGDNEQFF.